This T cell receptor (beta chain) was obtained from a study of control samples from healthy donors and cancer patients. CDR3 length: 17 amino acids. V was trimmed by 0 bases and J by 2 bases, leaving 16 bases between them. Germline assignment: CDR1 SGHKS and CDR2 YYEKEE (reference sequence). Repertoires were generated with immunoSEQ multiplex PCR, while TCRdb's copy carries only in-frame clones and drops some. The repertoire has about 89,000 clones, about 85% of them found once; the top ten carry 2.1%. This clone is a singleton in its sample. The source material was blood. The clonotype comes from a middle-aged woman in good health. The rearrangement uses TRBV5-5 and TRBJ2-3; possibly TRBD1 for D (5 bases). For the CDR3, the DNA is TGTGCCAGCAGCTTGGGGGCGAAGGGGTGGTTCACAGATACGCAGTATTTT. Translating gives CASSLGAKGWFTDTQYF.